This is a list of T cell receptor beta chains from one sample in a study of CD8 T cells in Susac syndrome. TCRdb re-analysed the immunoSEQ multiplex PCR reads in MiXCR, keeping a single row per CDR3 protein. The sample shows about 440,000 distinct CDR3 sequences, around 83% of them seen only once. Sequences were obtained from CD8+ T cells from PBMCs. The receptors were gathered from a human donor with multiple sclerosis. The CDR3 runs from the conserved cysteine through the conserved F or W. The order of the fields is clone size, V gene, CDR3 length, J gene, D gene, CDR3 protein, CDR3 DNA. A D gene is named only where the DNA matches it firmly. Clone sizes are given selectively: once, few, many, or a class where the clone is expanded.

>few|TRBV6-1|11|TRBJ1-1|NA
CASRDSEKAFF
TGTGCCAGCAGGGACAGTGAAAAAGCTTTCTTT
>NA|TRBV4-2|18|TRBJ1-2|TRBD1
CASSHPGQGPISGYGYTF
TGTGCCAGCAGCCACCCGGGACAGGGGCCGATTTCTGGATATGGCTACACCTTC
>NA|TRBV29-1|15|TRBJ2-1|TRBD2
CSVEEIAGGYNEQFF
TGCAGCGTTGAAGAGATAGCGGGAGGGTACAATGAGCAGTTCTTC
>NA|TRBV27|16|TRBJ1-1|NA
CASTLEWEHMNTEAFF
TGTGCCAGCACCCTGGAGTGGGAGCACATGAACACTGAAGCTTTCTTT
>NA|TRBV19|14|TRBJ2-7|TRBD1
CASTPTGSSYEQYF
TGTGCCAGTACCCCGACAGGGAGCTCCTACGAGCAGTACTTC
>NA|TRBV30|14|TRBJ1-6|TRBD1
CAWSDGTVDPPLHF
TGTGCCTGGAGTGACGGGACAGTCGATCCACCCCTCCACTTT
>NA|TRBV12-3/TRBV12-4|18|TRBJ2-6|NA
CASSFGVGRRPGANVLTF
TGTGCCAGCAGTTTTGGAGTGGGACGTCGACCTGGGGCCAACGTCCTGACTTTC
>NA|TRBV29-1|12|TRBJ1-2|TRBD1
CSGTGTGNGYTF
TGCAGCGGAACCGGGACAGGGAATGGCTACACCTTC
>NA|TRBV7-9|13|TRBJ2-7|TRBD1
CASNGQGADEQYF
TGTGCCAGCAACGGACAGGGGGCAGACGAGCAGTACTTC
>NA|TRBV24-1|17|TRBJ2-1|NA
CATSDLPIGTLNDEQFF
TGTGCCACCAGTGATTTGCCCATAGGGACACTGAACGATGAGCAGTTCTTC
>NA|TRBV11-2|16|TRBJ2-1|TRBD2
CASRPRLAGEYNEQFF
TGTGCCAGCAGACCTCGACTAGCGGGAGAGTACAATGAGCAGTTCTTC
>NA|TRBV6-2/TRBV6-3|15|TRBJ2-7|TRBD1
CASTIWDRGTYEQYF
TGTGCCAGCACCATCTGGGACAGGGGCACCTACGAGCAGTACTTC
>NA|TRBV19|16|TRBJ1-5|NA
CASSRLPGLDNQPQHF
TGTGCCAGTAGTCGTCTCCCGGGACTGGACAATCAGCCCCAGCATTTT
>NA|TRBV6-2/TRBV6-3|14|TRBJ2-7|TRBD2
CASRRGRLTYEQYF
TGTGCCAGCAGGCGCGGGAGGTTAACCTACGAGCAGTACTTC
>NA|TRBV5-4|13|TRBJ2-3|TRBD2
CATWTSDTDTQYF
TGTGCCACGTGGACTAGCGACACAGATACGCAGTATTTT
>NA|TRBV30|13|TRBJ2-2|NA
CAWTPGLHRELFF
TGTGCCTGGACACCGGGGCTACACCGGGAGCTGTTTTTT
>few|TRBV6-5|16|TRBJ2-7|TRBD1
CASSSQRTGLLYEQYF
TGTGCCAGCAGTTCCCAACGGACAGGCCTTCTCTACGAGCAGTACTTC
>NA|TRBV20-1|13|TRBJ1-1|NA
CSARGESDTEAFF
TGCAGTGCTAGAGGGGAATCGGACACTGAAGCTTTCTTT
>few|TRBV5-1|15|TRBJ2-7|NA
CASSFGGGHSYEQYF
TGCGCCAGCAGCTTCGGTGGGGGGCACTCCTACGAGCAGTACTTC
>NA|TRBV4-1|15|TRBJ2-1|TRBD2
CASRNLAGSYNEQFF
TGCGCCAGCAGGAATTTAGCGGGCTCCTACAATGAGCAGTTCTTC
>NA|TRBV6-6|16|TRBJ1-4|NA
CASSTNWTPSNEKLFF
TGTGCCAGCAGCACCAACTGGACTCCTTCTAATGAAAAACTGTTTTTT
>once|TRBV27|17|TRBJ2-3|NA
CASSFSPGEIWTDTQYF
TGTGCCAGCAGTTTTTCCCCTGGTGAGATCTGGACAGATACGCAGTATTTT
>NA|TRBV12-3/TRBV12-4|13|TRBJ2-1|NA
CASSMALQNEQFF
TGTGCCAGCAGCATGGCACTTCAGAATGAGCAGTTCTTC
>NA|TRBV7-6|14|TRBJ2-7|NA
CASSLAGQTYEQYF
TGTGCCAGCAGCTTAGCCGGACAGACCTACGAGCAGTACTTC
>NA|TRBV19|12|TRBJ1-1|NA
CASIGAFTEAFF
TGTGCCAGTATCGGGGCATTTACTGAAGCTTTCTTT
>NA|TRBV27|17|TRBJ2-7|TRBD1
CASSSLTLTGTVYEQYF
TGTGCCAGCAGTTCCTTGACACTTACCGGGACAGTCTACGAGCAGTACTTC
>NA|TRBV20-1|13|TRBJ1-2|TRBD1
CSARLPQGDGYTF
TGCAGTGCTAGATTGCCACAGGGGGATGGCTACACCTTC
>NA|TRBV6-5|13|TRBJ2-7|TRBD2
CASRRGGAYEQYF
TGTGCCAGCCGACGGGGGGGGGCCTACGAGCAGTACTTC
>NA|TRBV19|16|TRBJ1-1|TRBD1
CASSIDRDRPNTEAFF
TGTGCCAGTAGTATTGATAGGGACAGGCCGAACACTGAAGCTTTCTTT
>NA|TRBV6-2/TRBV6-3|14|TRBJ1-2|NA
CASSYSIGGGGYTF
TGTGCCAGCAGTTACTCGATTGGGGGAGGTGGCTACACCTTC
>NA|TRBV2|14|TRBJ1-2|NA
CASSELPGDYGYTF
TGTGCCAGCAGTGAATTGCCAGGGGACTATGGCTACACCTTC
>NA|TRBV27|15|TRBJ2-3|NA
CASSLSGASPDTQYF
TGTGCCAGCAGTTTATCGGGGGCTAGCCCAGATACGCAGTATTTT
>NA|TRBV29-1|13|TRBJ2-7|TRBD1
CSVDTGGLYEQYF
TGCAGCGTTGATACAGGGGGACTCTACGAGCAGTACTTC
>NA|TRBV20-1|15|TRBJ2-5|NA
CSALVAQDLQETQYF
TGCAGTGCTTTAGTGGCTCAGGACCTACAAGAGACCCAGTACTTC
>few|TRBV12-3/TRBV12-4|13|TRBJ2-5|NA
CASSDPNQETQYF
TGTGCCAGCAGCGACCCAAACCAAGAGACCCAGTACTTT
>NA|TRBV5-1|15|TRBJ2-7|NA
CASSVGRDLSYEQYF
TGCGCCAGCAGCGTGGGACGGGACCTCTCCTACGAGCAGTACTTC
>NA|TRBV5-6|17|TRBJ2-2|NA
CASSLVAGQSNTGELFF
TGTGCCAGCAGCTTGGTCGCGGGACAGAGTAACACCGGGGAGCTGTTTTTT
>NA|TRBV12-3/TRBV12-4|13|TRBJ2-1|NA
CASSPPGGGEQFF
TGTGCCAGCAGTCCCCCGGGGGGCGGTGAGCAGTTCTTC
>few|TRBV7-3|13|TRBJ2-5|NA
CAGRSRSQETQYF
TGTGCCGGGAGGTCTAGATCTCAGGAGACCCAGTACTTC
>NA|TRBV28|12|TRBJ2-3|NA
CASAGYTDTQYF
TGTGCCAGCGCAGGCTACACAGATACGCAGTATTTT
>NA|TRBV13|14|TRBJ2-1|NA
CASSWRGAYNEQFF
TGTGCCAGCAGCTGGAGGGGTGCGTACAATGAGCAGTTCTTC
>NA|TRBV6-5|16|TRBJ1-1|NA
CASSYSALTMNTEAFF
TGTGCCAGCAGTTACTCAGCACTTACGATGAACACTGAAGCTTTCTTT
>NA|TRBV2|13|TRBJ1-1|NA
CASSGPPWTEAFF
TGTGCCAGCAGTGGGCCCCCTTGGACTGAAGCTTTCTTT
>few|TRBV27|13|TRBJ2-3|NA
CASSIGGTDTQYF
TGTGCCAGTAGTATCGGGGGCACAGATACGCAGTATTTT
>once|TRBV28|15|TRBJ1-5|NA
CASSLGDTSNQPQHF
TGTGCCAGCAGTTTAGGGGATACGAGCAATCAGCCCCAGCATTTT
>NA|TRBV29-1|15|TRBJ2-1|NA
CSASAGLGTSNIQFF
TGCAGCGCCTCTGCGGGCTTGGGGACGAGCAACATTCAGTTCTTC
>NA|TRBV6-1|14|TRBJ2-1|NA
CALGAPSSYNEQFF
TGTGCTTTAGGGGCTCCTAGCTCCTACAATGAGCAGTTCTTC
>NA|TRBV11-2|17|TRBJ2-6|NA
CASSLDRNRSGANVLTF
TGTGCCAGCAGCTTAGATAGGAACAGAAGCGGGGCCAACGTCCTGACTTTC